The entry below gives a single T cell receptor beta chain sequence along with its context. The CDR3 totals 16 residues. Germline trimming cut 1 base from V and 3 bases from J; bases unmatched to any gene: 6. Germline assignment: CDR1 SNHLY and CDR2 FYNNEI. The authors' processing: From reference gene primer amplification, estimates of nucleated cell counts were derived. Data came from immunoSEQ multiplex PCR; TCRdb stores just in-frame clones and leaves some out. That table gives V, J and clone size, and the DNA gave D and trimming. Of 90,000 to 130,000 clones in the sample, 60% to 80% were seen once. This entry belongs to a study of blood T cell repertoires in COVID-19. On the study more broadly: Material from acute and convalescent COVID-19 was sourced from the United States, Italy and Spain. From T cells, B-cell-depleted T cells, or PBMCs came the material, which was cDNA or gDNA.

The sequencing sample was made of peripheral blood. The origin of this receptor is an elderly woman with active or convalescent COVID-19. The rearrangement links TRBV2 to TRBJ1-3, with 7 positions matching TRBD1. CDR3 region: CASSEGGGGSGNTIYF. CDR3 nucleotides: TGTGCCAGCAGTGAAGGAGGAGGGGGCAGTGGAAACACCATATATTTT.